These 8 T cell receptor beta chains came from one sample sequenced in a study of OX40 agonist ivuxolimab in advanced cancers. The table came from immunoSEQ multiplex PCR; TCRdb's copy has only in-frame clones and leaves some out. The sample holds about 68,000 clones; approximately 87% are singletons and the top ten take 0.6% to 0.8%. The source was CD4+ or CD8+ T cells sorted from blood, collected in a trial of the OX40 agonist ivuxolimab. The receptors were sampled from an adult with an advanced solid tumor such as melanoma, head and neck, liver or kidney cancer.

The V gene is TRBV7-2, the J gene TRBJ1-6; 10 positions agree with TRBD1. Germline assignment: CDR1 SGHTA and CDR2 FQGNSA. The junction had 5 bases not matched to a gene; V was cut back by 5 bases and J by 10 bases. The CDR3 length is 14 residues. CDR3 sequence reads: CASSAGQGYSPLHF. CDR3 nucleotide sequence: TGTGCCAGCAGCGCGGGACAGGGGTACTCACCCCTCCACTTT.

The rearrangement joins TRBV10-3 to TRBJ1-5, with D tentatively TRBD1 (6 bases). This CDR3 has 16 amino acids. Germline V gene lookup returns CDR1 ENHRY and CDR2 SYGVKD. V lost 3 bases and J lost 0, with 12 bases in between. DNA of the CDR3: TGTGCCATCAGTGACGAACAGGGTAATAGCAATCAGCCCCAGCATTTT. It is translated as CAISDEQGNSNQPQHF.

The chain recombines TRBV10-1 with TRBJ2-1, with unresolved D. With 5 bases removed from V and 8 bases from J, the gap between germline ends came to 16 bases. Germline loops: CDR1 WNHNN, CDR2 SYGVQD (reference sequence). The CDR3 sequence is 14 residues long. CDR3 residues: CASSQAQNRDEQFF. The DNA of the CDR3 is TGCGCCAGCAGTCAGGCCCAAAACCGCGATGAGCAGTTCTTC.

This clone was counted a single time. The chain is built from TRBV7-9 and TRBJ2-5; 7 positions agree with TRBD1. Losses at the gene ends were 5 bases for V and 5 bases for J; bases not matched to a gene: 5. CDR3 length: 13 amino acids. Germline assignment: CDR1 SEHNR and CDR2 FQNEAQ (reference sequence). This CDR3 reads CASSLTGEETQYF. CDR3 coding DNA: TGTGCCAGCAGCCTAACAGGGGAGGAGACCCAGTACTTC.

The CDR3 bases are TGCAGCGTTGTTTCGGGGGTCACAGATACGCAGTATTTT. Translating gives CSVVSGVTDTQYF. The gene calls are TRBV29-1 and TRBJ2-3, with D possibly being TRBD2 (6 bases). This CDR3 is 13 amino acids long. Deletions cut 4 bases from V and 2 bases from J, with 10 bases between. Germline V gene lookup returns CDR1 SQVTM and CDR2 ANQGSEA.

This clone was seen ten or more times. This rearrangement joins TRBV7-8 to TRBJ1-2; D is perhaps TRBD1 (5 bases). Germline V gene sequence: CDR1 SGHVS, CDR2 FQNEAQ. V lost 5 bases, J lost 2 bases, and 9 bases lay in between. The CDR3 contains 13 residues. In nucleotides, the CDR3 is TGTGCCAGCAGCGTTGACAGAAACTATGGCTACACCTTC. Translation gives CASSVDRNYGYTF.

This clone turned up a few times. The CDR3 protein is CASSYSGLGSPLHF. The CDR3 DNA is TGTGCCAGCAGTTACTCTGGGTTGGGTTCACCCCTCCACTTT. The rearrangement links TRBV6-5 to TRBJ1-6; no clear D gene. V dropped 0 bases and J dropped 9 bases, with 9 bases sitting between them. There are 14 residues in the CDR3. Germline assignment: CDR1 MNHEY and CDR2 SVGAGI.

The chain joins TRBV6-5 to TRBJ2-3; TRBD1 is a possible D gene (6 bases). The CDR3 extends over 16 amino acids. The germline V gene has CDR1 MNHEY and CDR2 SVGAGI. Trimming took off 4 bases at V and 2 bases at J, with 16 bases between the two ends. The CDR3 sequence is CASSFYYTGHTDTQYF. The CDR3 region has the DNA TGTGCCAGCAGTTTTTATTACACAGGGCACACAGATACGCAGTATTTT.